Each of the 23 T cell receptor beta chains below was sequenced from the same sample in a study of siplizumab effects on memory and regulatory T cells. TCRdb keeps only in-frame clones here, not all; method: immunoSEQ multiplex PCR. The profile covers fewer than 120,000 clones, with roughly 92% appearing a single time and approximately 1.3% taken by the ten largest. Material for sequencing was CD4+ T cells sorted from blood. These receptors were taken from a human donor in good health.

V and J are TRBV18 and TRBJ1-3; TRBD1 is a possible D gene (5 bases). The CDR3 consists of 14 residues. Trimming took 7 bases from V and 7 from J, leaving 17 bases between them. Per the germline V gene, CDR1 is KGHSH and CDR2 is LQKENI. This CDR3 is CASFTVRGRNTIYF. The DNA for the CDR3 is TGTGCCAGCTTCACCGTCCGGGGGAGGAACACCATATATTTT.

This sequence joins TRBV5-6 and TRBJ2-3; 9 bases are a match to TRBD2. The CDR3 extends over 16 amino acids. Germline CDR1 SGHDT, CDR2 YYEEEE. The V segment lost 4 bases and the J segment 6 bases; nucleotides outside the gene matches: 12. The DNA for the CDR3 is TGTGCCAGCAGCCCACGGGGCGGGAGGGCCACTGATACGCAGTATTTT. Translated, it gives CASSPRGGRATDTQYF.

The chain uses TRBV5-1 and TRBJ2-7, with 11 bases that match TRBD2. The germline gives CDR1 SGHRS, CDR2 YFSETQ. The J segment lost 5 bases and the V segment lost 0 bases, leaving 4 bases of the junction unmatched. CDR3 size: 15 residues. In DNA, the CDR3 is TGCGCCAGCAGCTTGGAACTAGCGGGAGCCAACGAGCAGTACTTC. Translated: CASSLELAGANEQYF.

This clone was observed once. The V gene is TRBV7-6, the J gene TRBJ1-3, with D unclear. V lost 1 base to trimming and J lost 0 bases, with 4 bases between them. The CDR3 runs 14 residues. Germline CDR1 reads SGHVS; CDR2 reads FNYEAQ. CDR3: CASSLGTSGNTIYF. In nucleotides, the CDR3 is TGTGCCAGCAGCTTAGGAACCTCTGGAAACACCATATATTTT.

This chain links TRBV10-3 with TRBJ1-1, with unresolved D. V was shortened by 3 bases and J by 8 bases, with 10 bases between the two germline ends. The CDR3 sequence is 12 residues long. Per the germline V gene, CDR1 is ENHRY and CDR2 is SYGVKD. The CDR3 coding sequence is TGTGCCATCAGTGATGATTCGAGGGAAGCTTTCTTT. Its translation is CAISDDSREAFF.

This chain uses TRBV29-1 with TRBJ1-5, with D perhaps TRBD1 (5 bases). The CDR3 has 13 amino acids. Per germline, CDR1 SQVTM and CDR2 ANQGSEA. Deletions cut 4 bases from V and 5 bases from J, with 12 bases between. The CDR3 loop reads CSVAVGTDQPQHF. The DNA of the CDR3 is TGCAGCGTTGCCGTCGGGACGGATCAGCCCCAGCATTTT.

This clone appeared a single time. CDR3: CAINRDRDPTDGYTF. DNA for the CDR3: TGTGCCATCAATCGCGACCGGGACCCAACGGATGGCTACACCTTC. The rearrangement uses TRBV10-3 and TRBJ1-2; a possible D gene is TRBD1 (5 bases). Germline values: CDR1 ENHRY, CDR2 SYGVKD. CDR3 length equals 15 residues. V lost 7 bases and J 6 bases, leaving 21 bases between the germline ends.

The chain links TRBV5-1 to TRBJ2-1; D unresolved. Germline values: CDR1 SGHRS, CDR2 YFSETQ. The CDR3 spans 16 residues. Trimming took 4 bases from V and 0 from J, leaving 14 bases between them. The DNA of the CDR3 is TGCGCCAGCAGCAGACACACAGATAGCTCCTACAATGAGCAGTTCTTC. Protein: CASSRHTDSSYNEQFF.

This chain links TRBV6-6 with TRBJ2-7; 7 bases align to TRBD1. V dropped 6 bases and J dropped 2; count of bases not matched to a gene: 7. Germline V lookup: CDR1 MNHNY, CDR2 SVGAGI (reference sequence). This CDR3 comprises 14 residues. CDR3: CASSLGTVTYEQYF. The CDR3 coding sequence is TGTGCCAGCAGCCTTGGGACAGTCACCTACGAGCAGTACTTC.

The CDR3 protein is CASSDYRVMNTEAFF. The CDR3 DNA follows: TGTGCCAGCAGCGACTACAGGGTTATGAACACTGAAGCTTTCTTT. The V gene is TRBV9, the J gene TRBJ1-1; D is possibly TRBD1 (6 bases). This CDR3 has 15 residues. Per germline, CDR1 SGDLS and CDR2 YYNGEE. V was trimmed by 3 bases and J by 0 bases, leaving 12 bases between them.

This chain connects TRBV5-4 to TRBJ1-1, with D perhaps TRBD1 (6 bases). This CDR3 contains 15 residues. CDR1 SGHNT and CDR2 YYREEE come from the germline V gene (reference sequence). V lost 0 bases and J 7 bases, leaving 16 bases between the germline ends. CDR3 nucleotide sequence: TGTGCCAGCAGCTTGGCTGGGGCACAGGGCCATGAAGCTTTCTTT. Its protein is CASSLAGAQGHEAFF.

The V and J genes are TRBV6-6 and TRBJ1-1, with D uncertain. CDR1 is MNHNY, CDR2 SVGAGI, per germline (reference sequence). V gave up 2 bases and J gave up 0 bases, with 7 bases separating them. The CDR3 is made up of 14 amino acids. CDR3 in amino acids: CASSYQLMNTEAFF. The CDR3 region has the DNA TGTGCCAGCAGTTACCAGTTAATGAACACTGAAGCTTTCTTT.

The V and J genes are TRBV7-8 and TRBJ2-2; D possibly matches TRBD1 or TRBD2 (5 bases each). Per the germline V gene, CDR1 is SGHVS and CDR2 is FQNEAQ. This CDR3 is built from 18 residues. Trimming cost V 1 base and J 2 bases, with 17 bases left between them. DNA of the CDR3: TGTGCCAGCAGCTTAGGACGTTCAGGGACCCTCAACACCGGGGAGCTGTTTTTT. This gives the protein CASSLGRSGTLNTGELFF.

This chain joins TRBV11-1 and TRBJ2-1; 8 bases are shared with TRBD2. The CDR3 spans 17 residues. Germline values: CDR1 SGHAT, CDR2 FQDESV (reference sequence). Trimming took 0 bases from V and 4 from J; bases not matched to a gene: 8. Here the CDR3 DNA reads TGTGCCAGCAGCTTAGCATCAACGGGGGGGCCGTACAATGAGCAGTTCTTC. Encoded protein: CASSLASTGGPYNEQFF. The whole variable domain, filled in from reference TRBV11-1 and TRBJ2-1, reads EAEVAQSPRYKITEKSQAVAFWCDPISGHATLYWYRQILGQGPELLVQFQDESVVDDSQLPKDRFSAERLKGVDSTLKIQPAELGDSAMYLCASSLASTGGPYNEQFFGPGTRLTVL.

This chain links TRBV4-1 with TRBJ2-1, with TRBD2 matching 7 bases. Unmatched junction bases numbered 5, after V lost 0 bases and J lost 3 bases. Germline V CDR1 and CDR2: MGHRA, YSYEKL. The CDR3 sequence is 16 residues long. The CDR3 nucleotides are TGCGCCAGCAGCCAAGATGGGACTACCATCTACAATGAGCAGTTCTTC. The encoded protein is CASSQDGTTIYNEQFF.

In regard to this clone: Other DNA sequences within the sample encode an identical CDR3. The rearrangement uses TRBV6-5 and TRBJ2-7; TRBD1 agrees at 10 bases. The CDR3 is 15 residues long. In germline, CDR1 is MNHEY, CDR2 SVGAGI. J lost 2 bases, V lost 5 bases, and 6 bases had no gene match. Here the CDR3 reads CASSLTGTGAYEQYF. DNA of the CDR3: TGTGCCAGCAGTCTAACCGGGACAGGGGCCTACGAGCAGTACTTC.

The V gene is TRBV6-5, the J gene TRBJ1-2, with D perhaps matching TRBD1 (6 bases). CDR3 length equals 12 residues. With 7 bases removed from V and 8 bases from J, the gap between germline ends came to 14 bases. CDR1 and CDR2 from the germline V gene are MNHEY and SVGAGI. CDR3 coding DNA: TGTGCCAGCACCTCATGGGGGGGCGGCTACACCTTC. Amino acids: CASTSWGGGYTF.

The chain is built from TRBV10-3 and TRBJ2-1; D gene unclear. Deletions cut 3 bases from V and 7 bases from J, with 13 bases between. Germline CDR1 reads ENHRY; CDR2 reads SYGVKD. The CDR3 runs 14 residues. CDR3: CAISDRTKTNEQFF. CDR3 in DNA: TGTGCCATCAGTGACCGAACCAAAACTAATGAGCAGTTCTTC.

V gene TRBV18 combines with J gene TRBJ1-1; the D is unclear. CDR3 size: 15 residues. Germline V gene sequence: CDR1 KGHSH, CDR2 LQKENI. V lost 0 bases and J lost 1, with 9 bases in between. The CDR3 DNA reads TGTGCCAGCTCACCACCGGTAACCGAGAACACTGAAGCTTTCTTT. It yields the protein CASSPPVTENTEAFF.

CDR3 DNA sequence: TGTGCCAGCAGCGTTTCAGGGGTGACCGGGGAGCTGTTTTTT. Protein product: CASSVSGVTGELFF. The rearrangement joins TRBV7-3 to TRBJ2-2; D is possibly TRBD1 (6 bases). The CDR3 extends over 14 amino acids. CDR1 and CDR2 (germline): SGHTA, FQGTGA. Trimming cost V 5 bases and J 5 bases, with 12 bases left between them.

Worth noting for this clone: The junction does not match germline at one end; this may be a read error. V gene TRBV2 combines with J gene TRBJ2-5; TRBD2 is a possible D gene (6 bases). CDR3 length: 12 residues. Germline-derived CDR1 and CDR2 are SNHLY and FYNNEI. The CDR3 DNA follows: TGTGCCAGCAGTCAAGCGGGAGAGACCCAGTACTTC. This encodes CASSQAGETQYF.

CDR3 residues: CASSEGLAGTLGETQYF. In DNA, the CDR3 is TGTGCCAGCAGCGAGGGACTAGCGGGTACCCTAGGGGAGACCCAGTACTTC. This rearrangement joins TRBV9 to TRBJ2-5, with 12 bases matching TRBD2. The CDR3 consists of 17 residues. Germline CDR1 is SGDLS and CDR2 is YYNGEE. The V segment lost 3 bases and the J segment 5 bases; nucleotides outside the gene matches: 11.

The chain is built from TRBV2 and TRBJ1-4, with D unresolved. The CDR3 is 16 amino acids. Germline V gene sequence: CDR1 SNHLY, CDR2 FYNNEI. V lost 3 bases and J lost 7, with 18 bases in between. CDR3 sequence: CASSDRRAGLGEKLFF. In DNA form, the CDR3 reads TGTGCCAGCAGTGACAGGAGGGCCGGTTTGGGTGAAAAACTGTTTTTT.